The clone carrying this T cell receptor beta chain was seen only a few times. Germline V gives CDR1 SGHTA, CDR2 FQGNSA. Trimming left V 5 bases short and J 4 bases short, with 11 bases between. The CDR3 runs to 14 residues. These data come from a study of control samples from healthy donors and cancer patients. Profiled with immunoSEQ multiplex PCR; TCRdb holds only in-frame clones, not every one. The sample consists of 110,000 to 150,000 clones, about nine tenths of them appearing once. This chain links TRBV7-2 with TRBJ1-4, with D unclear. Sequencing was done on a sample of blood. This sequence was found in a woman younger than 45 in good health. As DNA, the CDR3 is TGTGCCAGCAGCGCAGACTTGTTTAATGAAAAACTGTTTTTT. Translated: CASSADLFNEKLFF.